This is a list of T cell receptor beta chains from one sample in a study of OX40 agonist ivuxolimab in advanced cancers. Some clones are missing from TCRdb's copy, which holds only in-frame ones; the method was immunoSEQ multiplex PCR. The sample yields some 57,000 clones, roughly 86% seen once. Source: CD4+ or CD8+ T cells sorted from blood, taken in a trial of the OX40 agonist ivuxolimab. The origin of the receptors is an adult with an advanced solid tumor such as melanoma, head and neck, liver or kidney cancer. Both conserved end residues are part of each CDR3. Each record gives: V gene, J gene, D gene, clone size, CDR3 DNA, CDR3 protein. A D gene is named only where the DNA matches it firmly. Rows give clone size only sometimes, using once, few, many, or a class for an expanded clone.

v_gene: TRBV7-2; j_gene: TRBJ2-1; d_gene: -; abundance: -; CDR3nt: TGTGCCAGCAGCTTAGTTTACGGCCGGGACAATGAGCAGTTCTTC; CDR3aa: CASSLVYGRDNEQFF
v_gene: TRBV27; j_gene: TRBJ2-3; d_gene: -; abundance: once; CDR3nt: TGTGCCAGCAGTTTATTGACGGTCACAGATACGCAGTATTTT; CDR3aa: CASSLLTVTDTQYF
v_gene: TRBV28; j_gene: TRBJ1-2; d_gene: -; abundance: -; CDR3nt: TGTGCCAGCAGTTCCCACCGAACAGTAAACTATGGCTACACCTTC; CDR3aa: CASSSHRTVNYGYTF
v_gene: TRBV11-2; j_gene: TRBJ2-2; d_gene: -; abundance: -; CDR3nt: TGTGCCAGCAGCTCGCTCACTACAGGGATCGGGGAGCTGTTTTTT; CDR3aa: CASSSLTTGIGELFF
v_gene: TRBV7-8; j_gene: TRBJ2-5; d_gene: TRBD2; abundance: -; CDR3nt: TGTGCCAGCAGCTTAGCGGATGATAGCGGGAGATTTGGCGAGACCCAGTACTTC; CDR3aa: CASSLADDSGRFGETQYF
v_gene: TRBV5-1; j_gene: TRBJ2-1; d_gene: TRBD2; abundance: few; CDR3nt: TGCGCCAGCAGCTTGGATATAGCGGGTACCTACAATGAGCAGTTCTTC; CDR3aa: CASSLDIAGTYNEQFF
v_gene: TRBV28; j_gene: TRBJ1-2; d_gene: -; abundance: -; CDR3nt: TGTGCCAGCAGTTTTTTCGGGGACCCGCCTGCTCGGGGCTACACCTTC; CDR3aa: CASSFFGDPPARGYTF
v_gene: TRBV4-1; j_gene: TRBJ2-5; d_gene: -; abundance: -; CDR3nt: TGCGCCAGCAGCCAGGTACAGGTCTCGCAGACCCAGTACTTC; CDR3aa: CASSQVQVSQTQYF
v_gene: TRBV28; j_gene: TRBJ2-1; d_gene: -; abundance: once; CDR3nt: TGTGCCAGCAGTTCCCGTAGAAATAGCGGCAGCTCCTACAATGAGCAGTTCTTC; CDR3aa: CASSSRRNSGSSYNEQFF
v_gene: TRBV7-2; j_gene: TRBJ2-1; d_gene: -; abundance: -; CDR3nt: TGTGCCAGCAGCCCCAGTAGCGGCCCTCTTGAGCAGTTCTTC; CDR3aa: CASSPSSGPLEQFF
v_gene: TRBV12-5; j_gene: TRBJ1-5; d_gene: -; abundance: -; CDR3nt: TGTGCTAGTGGTCCAGGAGATAGCAATCAGCCCCAGCATTTT; CDR3aa: CASGPGDSNQPQHF
v_gene: TRBV11-2; j_gene: TRBJ2-3; d_gene: TRBD2; abundance: -; CDR3nt: TGTGCCAGCAGGCCCACTAGCGGGGCTGAGTATTTT; CDR3aa: CASRPTSGAEYF
v_gene: TRBV6-1; j_gene: TRBJ1-5; d_gene: TRBD1; abundance: -; CDR3nt: TGTGCCAGCAGTGAAGTAGGGACAGACAATCAGCCCCAGCATTTT; CDR3aa: CASSEVGTDNQPQHF
v_gene: TRBV19; j_gene: TRBJ2-7; d_gene: TRBD1; abundance: -; CDR3nt: TGTGCCAGTAGTATCATTCGATCTGGGACAGGGGGCTTCGAGCAGTACTTC; CDR3aa: CASSIIRSGTGGFEQYF
v_gene: TRBV27; j_gene: TRBJ2-1; d_gene: -; abundance: once; CDR3nt: TGTGCCAGCAGTCCCCCCGCCCTTGTATCCTACAATGAGCAGTTCTTC; CDR3aa: CASSPPALVSYNEQFF
v_gene: TRBV9; j_gene: TRBJ1-1; d_gene: TRBD1; abundance: -; CDR3nt: TGTGCCAGCAGCCCAAGGAAGACAGGGGGCGCTTGGGTTAACACTGAAGCTTTCTTT; CDR3aa: CASSPRKTGGAWVNTEAFF
v_gene: TRBV7-9; j_gene: TRBJ2-1; d_gene: -; abundance: -; CDR3nt: TGTGCCAGCAGCCCCGAGGACGGGCTGAACAATGAGCAGTTCTTC; CDR3aa: CASSPEDGLNNEQFF
v_gene: TRBV7-9; j_gene: TRBJ2-5; d_gene: TRBD2; abundance: -; CDR3nt: TGTGCCAGCAGCGGAAGCGGGAGGGGAGAGACCCAGTACTTC; CDR3aa: CASSGSGRGETQYF
v_gene: TRBV7-2; j_gene: TRBJ2-1; d_gene: -; abundance: once; CDR3nt: TGTGCCAGCAGCTTGAGCGGACTAACGGACAATGAGCAGTTCTTC; CDR3aa: CASSLSGLTDNEQFF
v_gene: TRBV5-4; j_gene: TRBJ2-1; d_gene: TRBD2; abundance: -; CDR3nt: TGTGCCAGCAGCTTGGGCGGGAGGTATGAGCAGTTCTTC; CDR3aa: CASSLGGRYEQFF
v_gene: TRBV6-6; j_gene: TRBJ2-7; d_gene: -; abundance: -; CDR3nt: TGTGCCAGCAGTTGGTTCGGCAGGGGTCCCTACGAGCAGTACTTC; CDR3aa: CASSWFGRGPYEQYF
v_gene: TRBV5-1; j_gene: TRBJ2-3; d_gene: TRBD1; abundance: -; CDR3nt: TGCGCCAGCAGCTCCTCGACAGGGGATGGAGATACGCAGTATTTT; CDR3aa: CASSSSTGDGDTQYF
v_gene: TRBV18; j_gene: TRBJ2-2; d_gene: TRBD2; abundance: -; CDR3nt: TGTGCCAGCTCACCATCTAGCGGGGGGACCGGGGAGCTGTTTTTT; CDR3aa: CASSPSSGGTGELFF
v_gene: TRBV29-1; j_gene: TRBJ1-1; d_gene: -; abundance: -; CDR3nt: TGCAGCGTCCGAGGTAGTCTGAACACTGAAGCTTTCTTT; CDR3aa: CSVRGSLNTEAFF
v_gene: TRBV28; j_gene: TRBJ2-5; d_gene: -; abundance: once; CDR3nt: TGTGCCAGCATCGACTGGGGGGGGCGGCGGGAGAGAGAGACCCAGTACTTC; CDR3aa: CASIDWGGRRERETQYF
v_gene: TRBV5-5; j_gene: TRBJ2-5; d_gene: TRBD1; abundance: -; CDR3nt: TGTGCCAGCAGCCCTGAGGGGACAGGGGAGAGACCCCAGTACTTC; CDR3aa: CASSPEGTGERPQYF
v_gene: TRBV19; j_gene: TRBJ2-2; d_gene: -; abundance: -; CDR3nt: TGTGCCAGTAGTAACTCCGGCCGGGGGGAGCTGTTTTTT; CDR3aa: CASSNSGRGELFF
v_gene: TRBV19; j_gene: TRBJ2-3; d_gene: -; abundance: -; CDR3nt: TGTGCCTCAGGGGCTCAAGCAAATACAAATACGCAGTATTTT; CDR3aa: CASGAQANTNTQYF
v_gene: TRBV30; j_gene: TRBJ2-2; d_gene: -; abundance: once; CDR3nt: TGTGCCTGGGCCGGGAGAAGGAAGAACACCGGGGAGCTGTTTTTT; CDR3aa: CAWAGRRKNTGELFF
v_gene: TRBV19; j_gene: TRBJ1-5; d_gene: -; abundance: -; CDR3nt: TGTGCCAGTAATCAACAGGGTAATCAGCCCCAGCATTTT; CDR3aa: CASNQQGNQPQHF
v_gene: TRBV9; j_gene: TRBJ1-4; d_gene: -; abundance: -; CDR3nt: TGTGCCAGCAGCGTAGGGTCAGTGAGTAATGAAAAACTGTTTTTT; CDR3aa: CASSVGSVSNEKLFF
v_gene: TRBV28; j_gene: TRBJ1-5; d_gene: -; abundance: few; CDR3nt: TGTGCCAGCAGTTCCATCGGGGCCCAGCATTTT; CDR3aa: CASSSIGAQHF
v_gene: TRBV4-3; j_gene: TRBJ1-3; d_gene: -; abundance: few; CDR3nt: TGCGCCAGCAGCCATGTGACAGGCTCTGGAAACACCATATATTTT; CDR3aa: CASSHVTGSGNTIYF
v_gene: TRBV5-6; j_gene: TRBJ2-3; d_gene: -; abundance: -; CDR3nt: TGTGCCAGCAGCTCTAGCTCCCAGGGTCCTACAGATACGCAGTATTTT; CDR3aa: CASSSSSQGPTDTQYF
v_gene: TRBV11-2; j_gene: TRBJ2-2; d_gene: TRBD1; abundance: -; CDR3nt: TGTGCCAGCAGCCGAGACAGGGTTGGCGCCGGGGAGCTGTTTTTT; CDR3aa: CASSRDRVGAGELFF
v_gene: TRBV5-8; j_gene: TRBJ1-1; d_gene: -; abundance: -; CDR3nt: TGTGCCAGCAGCTGGGACCTACGGAACACTGAAGCTTTCTTT; CDR3aa: CASSWDLRNTEAFF
v_gene: TRBV28; j_gene: TRBJ2-1; d_gene: -; abundance: -; CDR3nt: TGTGCCAGCAGTACCCAGGGGAGAGCCTACAATGAGCAGTTCTTC; CDR3aa: CASSTQGRAYNEQFF
v_gene: TRBV5-1; j_gene: TRBJ2-5; d_gene: TRBD2; abundance: -; CDR3nt: TGCGCCAGCAGCTCATCCGGGACTAGGGAAGAGACCCAGTACTTC; CDR3aa: CASSSSGTREETQYF
v_gene: TRBV10-2; j_gene: TRBJ1-3; d_gene: -; abundance: few; CDR3nt: TGCGCCAGCAAAGGACAGCAAAGGGGAAACACCATATATTTT; CDR3aa: CASKGQQRGNTIYF
v_gene: TRBV14; j_gene: TRBJ1-3; d_gene: TRBD1; abundance: -; CDR3nt: TGTGCCAGCAGCCAACTGGGACAGGGGGAGGTCGGAAACACCATATATTTT; CDR3aa: CASSQLGQGEVGNTIYF
v_gene: TRBV5-1; j_gene: TRBJ2-4; d_gene: -; abundance: -; CDR3nt: TGCGCCAGCAGTCCCTGTCCGGGGGCTTCCAAAAACATTCAGTACTTC; CDR3aa: CASSPCPGASKNIQYF
v_gene: TRBV5-6; j_gene: TRBJ2-4; d_gene: -; abundance: once; CDR3nt: TGTGCCAGCAGTACGGGACCTAAAAACATTCAGTACTTC; CDR3aa: CASSTGPKNIQYF
v_gene: TRBV2; j_gene: TRBJ2-1; d_gene: -; abundance: -; CDR3nt: TGTGCCAGCAGAGGGACGCCTTACAATGAGCAGTTCTTC; CDR3aa: CASRGTPYNEQFF
v_gene: TRBV15; j_gene: TRBJ1-5; d_gene: TRBD1; abundance: -; CDR3nt: TGTGCCACCAGCAAACAGGGGTTTAGCAATCAGCCCCAGCATTTT; CDR3aa: CATSKQGFSNQPQHF